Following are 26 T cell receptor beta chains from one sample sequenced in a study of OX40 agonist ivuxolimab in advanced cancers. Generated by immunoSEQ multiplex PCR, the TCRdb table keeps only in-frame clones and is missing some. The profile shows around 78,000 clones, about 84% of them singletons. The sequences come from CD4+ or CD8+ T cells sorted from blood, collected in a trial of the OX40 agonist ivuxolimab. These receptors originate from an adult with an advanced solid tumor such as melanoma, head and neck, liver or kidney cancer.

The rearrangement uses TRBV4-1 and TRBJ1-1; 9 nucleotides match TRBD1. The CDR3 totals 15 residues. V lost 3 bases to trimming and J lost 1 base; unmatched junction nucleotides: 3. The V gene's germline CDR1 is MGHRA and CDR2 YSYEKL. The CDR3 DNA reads TGCGCCAGCAGCCATCAGGGACAGGGGAACACTGAAGCTTTCTTT. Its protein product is CASSHQGQGNTEAFF.

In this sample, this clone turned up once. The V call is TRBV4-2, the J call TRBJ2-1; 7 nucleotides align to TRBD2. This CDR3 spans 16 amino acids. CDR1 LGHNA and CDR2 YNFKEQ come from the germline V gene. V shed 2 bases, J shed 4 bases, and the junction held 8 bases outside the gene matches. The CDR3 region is CASSQQGQRGYNEQFF. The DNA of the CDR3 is TGTGCCAGCAGCCAACAGGGCCAGCGGGGTTACAATGAGCAGTTCTTC.

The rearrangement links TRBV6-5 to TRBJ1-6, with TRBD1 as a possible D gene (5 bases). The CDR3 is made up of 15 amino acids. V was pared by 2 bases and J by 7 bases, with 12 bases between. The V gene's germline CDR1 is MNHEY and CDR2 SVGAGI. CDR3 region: CASSYQVRVNSPLHF. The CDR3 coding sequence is TGTGCCAGCAGTTACCAGGTCAGGGTGAATTCACCCCTCCACTTT.

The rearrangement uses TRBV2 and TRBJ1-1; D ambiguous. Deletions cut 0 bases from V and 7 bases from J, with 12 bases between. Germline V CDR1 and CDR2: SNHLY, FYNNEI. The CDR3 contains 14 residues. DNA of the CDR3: TGTGCCAGCAGTGAAGCAAGAGGCAGCCTTGAAGCTTTCTTT. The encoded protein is CASSEARGSLEAFF.

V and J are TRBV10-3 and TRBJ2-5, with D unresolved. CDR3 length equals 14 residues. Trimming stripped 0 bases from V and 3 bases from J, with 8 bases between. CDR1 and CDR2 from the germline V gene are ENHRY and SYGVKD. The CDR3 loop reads CAISESRPKETQYF. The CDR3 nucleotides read TGTGCCATCAGTGAGTCCCGACCGAAAGAGACCCAGTACTTC.

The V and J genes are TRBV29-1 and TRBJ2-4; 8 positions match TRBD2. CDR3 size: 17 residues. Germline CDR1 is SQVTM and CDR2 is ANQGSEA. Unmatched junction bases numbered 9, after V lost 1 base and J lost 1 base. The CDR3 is CSVEAPVGRGAKNIQYF. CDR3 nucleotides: TGCAGCGTTGAAGCCCCTGTCGGGAGGGGGGCCAAAAACATTCAGTACTTC.

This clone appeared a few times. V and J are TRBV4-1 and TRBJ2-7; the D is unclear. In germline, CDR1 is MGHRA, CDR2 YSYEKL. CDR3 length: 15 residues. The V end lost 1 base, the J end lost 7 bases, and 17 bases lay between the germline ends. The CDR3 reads CASSQGARISEEQYF. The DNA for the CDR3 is TGCGCCAGCAGCCAAGGGGCCCGGATCTCTGAGGAGCAGTACTTC.

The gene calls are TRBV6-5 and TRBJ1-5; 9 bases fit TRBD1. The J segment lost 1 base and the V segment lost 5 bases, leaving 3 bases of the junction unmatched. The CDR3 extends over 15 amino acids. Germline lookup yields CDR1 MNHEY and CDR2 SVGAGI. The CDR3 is CASSRQGGSNQPQHF. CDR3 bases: TGTGCCAGCAGTCGACAGGGGGGGAGCAATCAGCCCCAGCATTTT.

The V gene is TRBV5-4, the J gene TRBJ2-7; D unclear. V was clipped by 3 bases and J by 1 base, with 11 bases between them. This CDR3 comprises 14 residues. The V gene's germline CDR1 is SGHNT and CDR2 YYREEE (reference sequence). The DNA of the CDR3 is TGTGCCAGCAGCTCAAAGGTCAGTTCCTACGAGCAGTACTTC. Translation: CASSSKVSSYEQYF.

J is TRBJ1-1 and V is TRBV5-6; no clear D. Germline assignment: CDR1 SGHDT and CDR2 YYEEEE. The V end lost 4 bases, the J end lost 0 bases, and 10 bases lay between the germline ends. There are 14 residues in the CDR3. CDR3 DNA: TGTGCCAGCAGCCCCCTAATCATGAACACTGAAGCTTTCTTT. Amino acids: CASSPLIMNTEAFF.

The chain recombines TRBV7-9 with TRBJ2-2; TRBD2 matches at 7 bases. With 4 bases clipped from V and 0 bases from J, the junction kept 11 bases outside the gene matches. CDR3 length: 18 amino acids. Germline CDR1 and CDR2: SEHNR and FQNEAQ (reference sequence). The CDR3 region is CASSSGDYLFANTGELFF. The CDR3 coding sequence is TGTGCCAGCAGCTCGGGGGACTACCTTTTCGCGAACACCGGGGAGCTGTTTTTT.

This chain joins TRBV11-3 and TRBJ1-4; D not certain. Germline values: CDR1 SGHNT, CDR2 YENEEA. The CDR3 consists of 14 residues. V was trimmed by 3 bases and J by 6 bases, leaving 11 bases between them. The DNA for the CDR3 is TGTGCCAGCAGCTTGGCGGAAAGCCATGAAAAACTGTTTTTT. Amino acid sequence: CASSLAESHEKLFF.

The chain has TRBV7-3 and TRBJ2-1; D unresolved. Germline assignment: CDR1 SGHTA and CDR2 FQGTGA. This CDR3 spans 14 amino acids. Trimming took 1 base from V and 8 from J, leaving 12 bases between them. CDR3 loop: CASSLSLGSYEQFF. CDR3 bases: TGTGCCAGCAGCTTAAGTCTAGGGTCCTATGAGCAGTTCTTC.

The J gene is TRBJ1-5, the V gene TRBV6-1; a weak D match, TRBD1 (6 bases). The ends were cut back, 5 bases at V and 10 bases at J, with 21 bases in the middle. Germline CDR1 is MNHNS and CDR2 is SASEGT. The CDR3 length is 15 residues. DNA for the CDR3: TGTGCCAGCAGTCTAAACCCGGGAGCACAGGGTCCCCAGCATTTT. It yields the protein CASSLNPGAQGPQHF.

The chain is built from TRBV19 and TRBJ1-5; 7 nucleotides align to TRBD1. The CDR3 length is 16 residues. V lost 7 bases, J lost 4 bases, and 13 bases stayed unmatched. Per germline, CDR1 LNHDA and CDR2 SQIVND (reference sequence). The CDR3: CASTFSQGGLNQPQHF. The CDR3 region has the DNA TGTGCCAGTACTTTTAGCCAGGGGGGATTGAATCAGCCCCAGCATTTT.

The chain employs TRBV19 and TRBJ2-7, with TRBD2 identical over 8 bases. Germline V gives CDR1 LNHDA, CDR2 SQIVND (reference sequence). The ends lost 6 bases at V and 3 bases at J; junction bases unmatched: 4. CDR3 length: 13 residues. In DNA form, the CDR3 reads TGTGCCAGTAGCCTGCGGGAGGACTACGAGCAGTACTTC. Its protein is CASSLREDYEQYF.

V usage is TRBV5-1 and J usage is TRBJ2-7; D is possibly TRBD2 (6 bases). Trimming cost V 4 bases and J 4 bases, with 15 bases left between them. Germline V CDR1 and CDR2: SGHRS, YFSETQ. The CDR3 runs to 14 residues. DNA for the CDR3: TGCGCCAGCAGCATACCCGGGACTCCATACGAGCAGTACTTC. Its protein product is CASSIPGTPYEQYF. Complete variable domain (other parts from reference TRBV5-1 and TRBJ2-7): KAGVTQTPRYLIKTRGQQVTLSCSPISGHRSVSWYQQTPGQGLQFLFEYFSETQRNKGNFPGRFSGRQFSNSRSEMNVSTLELGDSALYLCASSIPGTPYEQYFGPGTRLTVT.

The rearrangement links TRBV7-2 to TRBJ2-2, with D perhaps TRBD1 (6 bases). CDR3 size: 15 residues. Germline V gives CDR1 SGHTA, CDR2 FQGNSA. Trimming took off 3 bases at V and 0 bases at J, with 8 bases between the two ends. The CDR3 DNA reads TGTGCCAGCAGCTTTCGGACAGCGAACACCGGGGAGCTGTTTTTT. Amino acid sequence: CASSFRTANTGELFF.

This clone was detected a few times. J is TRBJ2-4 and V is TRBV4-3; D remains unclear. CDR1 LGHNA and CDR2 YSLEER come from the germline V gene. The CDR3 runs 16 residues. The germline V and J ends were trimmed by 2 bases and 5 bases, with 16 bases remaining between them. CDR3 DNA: TGCGCCAGCAGCCAATACTCCGGCCCACAACAAAACATTCAGTACTTC. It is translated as CASSQYSGPQQNIQYF.

The CDR3 spells CSVGRQGSEEQFF. DNA for the CDR3: TGCAGCGTTGGCCGACAGGGTTCCGAGGAGCAGTTCTTC. V usage is TRBV29-1 and J usage is TRBJ2-1; 7 bases are a match to TRBD1. Trimming removed 4 bases from V and 10 bases from J; junction bases left unmatched: 10. Germline values: CDR1 SQVTM, CDR2 ANQGSEA. The CDR3 loop spans 13 amino acids.

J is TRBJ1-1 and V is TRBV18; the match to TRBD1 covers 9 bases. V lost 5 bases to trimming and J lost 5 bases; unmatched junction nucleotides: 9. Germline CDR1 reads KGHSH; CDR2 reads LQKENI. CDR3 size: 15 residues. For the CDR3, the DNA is TGTGCCAGCTCAACCGGACAGGGGAGTGAAACTGAAGCTTTCTTT. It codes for CASSTGQGSETEAFF.

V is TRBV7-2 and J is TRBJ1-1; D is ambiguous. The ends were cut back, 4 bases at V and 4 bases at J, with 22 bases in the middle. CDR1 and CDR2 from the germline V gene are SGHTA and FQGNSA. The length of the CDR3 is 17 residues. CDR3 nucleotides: TGTGCCAGCAGCTCGAGTCTGGCAGGATCCTTTGGCACTGAAGCTTTCTTT. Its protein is CASSSSLAGSFGTEAFF.

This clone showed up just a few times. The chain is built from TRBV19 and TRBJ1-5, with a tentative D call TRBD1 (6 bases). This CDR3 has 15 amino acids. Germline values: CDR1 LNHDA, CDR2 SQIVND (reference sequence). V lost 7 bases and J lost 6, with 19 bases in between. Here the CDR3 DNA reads TGTGCCAGTACCGGAATTGGGCAGGGGAGTCAGCCCCAGCATTTT. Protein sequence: CASTGIGQGSQPQHF.

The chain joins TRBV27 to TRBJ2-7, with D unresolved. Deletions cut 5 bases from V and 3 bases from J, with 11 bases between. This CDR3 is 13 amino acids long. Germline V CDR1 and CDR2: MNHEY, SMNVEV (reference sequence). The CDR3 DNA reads TGTGCCAGCAGTCCCCTCCTCCACTACGAGCAGTACTTC. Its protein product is CASSPLLHYEQYF.

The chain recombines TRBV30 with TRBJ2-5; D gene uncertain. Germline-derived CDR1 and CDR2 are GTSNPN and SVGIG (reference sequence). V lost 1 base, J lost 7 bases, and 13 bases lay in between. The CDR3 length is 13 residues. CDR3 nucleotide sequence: TGTGCCTGGAGTGAAAAGTTCCTGGGGACCCAGTACTTC. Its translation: CAWSEKFLGTQYF.

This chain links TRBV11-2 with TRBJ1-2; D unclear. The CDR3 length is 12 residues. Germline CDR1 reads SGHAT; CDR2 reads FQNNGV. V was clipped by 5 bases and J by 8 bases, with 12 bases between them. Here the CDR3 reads CASSAGGGGYTF. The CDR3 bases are TGTGCCAGCAGCGCCGGAGGAGGGGGCTACACCTTC.